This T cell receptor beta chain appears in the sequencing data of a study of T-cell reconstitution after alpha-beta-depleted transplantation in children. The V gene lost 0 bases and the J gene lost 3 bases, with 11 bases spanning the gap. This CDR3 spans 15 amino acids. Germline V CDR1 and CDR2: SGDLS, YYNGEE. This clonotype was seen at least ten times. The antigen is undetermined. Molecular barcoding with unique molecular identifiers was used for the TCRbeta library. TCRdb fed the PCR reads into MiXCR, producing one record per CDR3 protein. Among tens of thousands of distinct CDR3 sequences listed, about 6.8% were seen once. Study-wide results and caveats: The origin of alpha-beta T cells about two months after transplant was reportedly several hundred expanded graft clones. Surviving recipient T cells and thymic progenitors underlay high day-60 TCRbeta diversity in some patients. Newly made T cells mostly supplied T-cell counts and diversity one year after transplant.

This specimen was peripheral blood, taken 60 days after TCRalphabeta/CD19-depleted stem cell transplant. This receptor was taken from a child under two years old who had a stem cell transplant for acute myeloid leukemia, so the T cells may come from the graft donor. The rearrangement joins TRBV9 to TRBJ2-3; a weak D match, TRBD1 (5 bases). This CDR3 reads CASSVVGRGTDTQYF. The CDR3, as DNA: TGTGCCAGCAGCGTAGTGGGAAGGGGAACAGATACGCAGTATTTT. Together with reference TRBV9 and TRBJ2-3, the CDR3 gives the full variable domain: DSGVTQTPKHLITATGQRVTLRCSPRSGDLSVYWYQQSLDQGLQFLIQYYNGEERAKGNILERFSAQQFPDLHSELNLSSLELGDSALYFCASSVVGRGTDTQYFGPGTRLTVL.